The clone carrying this T cell receptor beta chain was found many times. Its specificity is unknown. The data originate from a study of regulatory T cells in long-lasting Graves disease. Time point meaning: newly diagnosed GD, antithyroid drugs for less than 3 months. Construction of the TCR library relied on RNA isolated from PBMCs. Germline CDR1 is SGHTA and CDR2 is FQGNSA. The V and J ends lost 4 bases and 9 bases respectively, with 19 bases between them. This CDR3 is built from 15 residues. According to the study, TCR beta libraries were built with iRepertoire HTBI primers and CDR3-region Arm-PCR. A single record per CDR3 protein comes from TCRdb applying MiXCR to the multiplex PCR reads. The sample lists about 220,000 distinct CDR3 sequences; 18% were seen once. General observations from the study: TCR diversity in persistent Graves' patients was below that of newly diagnosed ones.

This chain uses TRBV7-2 with TRBJ2-1; possible D gene TRBD2, 7 bases. The sequence was collected from a female donor with Graves disease. The sample was peripheral blood mononuclear cells (PBMCs), taken at new diagnosis, from a patient treated with antithyroid drugs. The CDR3, as DNA: TGTGCCAGCAGCTCACCGGGGGGCCACTTCGGTGAGCAGTTCTTC. This sequence encodes CASSSPGGHFGEQFF.